This TCR beta chain was sequenced in a study of cytomegalovirus exposure and HLA in healthy donors. Whole-study findings and limits: Judged likely to be a sequencing artifact was a cluster of highly shared sequence variants.

Between the trimmed V and J ends, which lost 5 bases and 4 bases, there was a span of 8 bases. The germline CDR1 and CDR2 sequences are MNHEY and SVGAGI. The CDR3 covers 12 residues. This clone was observed once. Its antigen is not known. Other nucleotide sequences in the sample specify the same CDR3. Use of 60 Vbeta and 13 Jbeta primers characterized the PCR. Produced via immunoSEQ multiplex PCR; TCRdb's table is partial and in-frame only. The repertoire holds 110,000 to 150,000 clones, with roughly 80% as singletons. Sequences were obtained from PBMCs. The V gene is TRBV6-5, the J gene TRBJ2-5; tentatively, D is TRBD2 (5 bases). The receptor was derived from a female donor in good health and CMV-seronegative. CDR3 in amino acids: CASSTSGETQYF. CDR3 in DNA: TGTGCCAGCAGTACGAGCGGAGAGACCCAGTACTTC.